This T cell receptor (beta chain) was obtained from a study of blood T cell repertoires in COVID-19. This clone has just one count. The V gene end was trimmed by 4 bases and the J gene end by 4 bases; junction bases not matched to a gene: 13. The V gene's germline CDR1 is MDHEN and CDR2 SYDVKM. The CDR3 is made up of 16 amino acids. Libraries were prepared by immunoSEQ multiplex PCR; TCRdb keeps only in-frame clonotypes and omits some of them. The data contain 250,000 to 350,000 clones, 91% of them seen just once; the ten biggest clones take up around 2.2%. Source material: peripheral blood. The clonotype comes from a woman in her 30s with COVID-19, enrolled during active disease. The genes are TRBV28 and TRBJ2-7; 7 nucleotides match TRBD1. This chain's CDR3 is CASSSPGGSMGYEQYF. As DNA, the CDR3 is TGTGCCAGCAGTTCCCCAGGGGGATCAATGGGGTACGAGCAGTACTTC.